Sequencing of this T cell receptor beta chain was carried out in a study of Graves' ophthalmopathy and Graves' hyperthyroidism. This clonotype was picked up many times. V was shortened by 5 bases and J by 1 base, with 11 bases between the two germline ends. The CDR3 is made up of 13 amino acids. In germline, CDR1 is SQVTM, CDR2 ANQGSEA. Amplification targeted the TCR beta CDR3 regions, with RNA transcripts as the source material. First-round RT-PCR used HTBI primers; second-round multiplex PCR followed. TCRdb reprocessed the multiplex PCR reads via MiXCR and lists one record per CDR3 protein. The table includes over 450,000 distinct CDR3 sequences, around 15% detected once.

This receptor was obtained from a woman in her twenties or thirties with Graves' ophthalmopathy. Sequenced: blood. V gene TRBV29-1 combines with J gene TRBJ1-1; TRBD1 is a possible D gene (5 bases). The CDR3 spells CSVLTGWNTEAFF. The CDR3 DNA follows: TGCAGCGTTCTAACAGGCTGGAACACTGAAGCTTTCTTT.